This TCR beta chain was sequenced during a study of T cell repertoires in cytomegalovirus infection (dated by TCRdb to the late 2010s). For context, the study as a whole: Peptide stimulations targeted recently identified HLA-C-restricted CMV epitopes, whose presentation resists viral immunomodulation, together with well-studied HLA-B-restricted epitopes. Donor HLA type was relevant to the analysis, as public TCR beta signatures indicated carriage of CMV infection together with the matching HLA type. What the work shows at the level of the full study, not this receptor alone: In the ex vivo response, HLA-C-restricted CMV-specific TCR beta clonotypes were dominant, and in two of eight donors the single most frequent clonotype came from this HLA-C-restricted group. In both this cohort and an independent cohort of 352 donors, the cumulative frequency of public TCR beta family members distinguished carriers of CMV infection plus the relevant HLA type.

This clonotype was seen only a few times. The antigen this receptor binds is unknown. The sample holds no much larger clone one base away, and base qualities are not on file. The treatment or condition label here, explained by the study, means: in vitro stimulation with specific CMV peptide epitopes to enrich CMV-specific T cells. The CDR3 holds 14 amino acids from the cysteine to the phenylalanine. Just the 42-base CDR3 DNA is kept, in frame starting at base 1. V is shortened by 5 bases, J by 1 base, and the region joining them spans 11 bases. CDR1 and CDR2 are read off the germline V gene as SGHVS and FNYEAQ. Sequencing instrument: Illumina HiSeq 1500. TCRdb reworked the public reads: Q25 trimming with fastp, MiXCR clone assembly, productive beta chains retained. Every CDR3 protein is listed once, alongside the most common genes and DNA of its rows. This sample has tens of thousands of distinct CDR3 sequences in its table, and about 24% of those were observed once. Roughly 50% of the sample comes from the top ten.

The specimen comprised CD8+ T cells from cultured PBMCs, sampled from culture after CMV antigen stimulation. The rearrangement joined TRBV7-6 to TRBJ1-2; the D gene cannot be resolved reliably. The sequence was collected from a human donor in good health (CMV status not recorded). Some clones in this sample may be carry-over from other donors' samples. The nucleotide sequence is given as TGTGCCAGCAGCCTCCCCGGCGGTAACTATGGCTACACCTTC. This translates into CASSLPGGNYGYTF.